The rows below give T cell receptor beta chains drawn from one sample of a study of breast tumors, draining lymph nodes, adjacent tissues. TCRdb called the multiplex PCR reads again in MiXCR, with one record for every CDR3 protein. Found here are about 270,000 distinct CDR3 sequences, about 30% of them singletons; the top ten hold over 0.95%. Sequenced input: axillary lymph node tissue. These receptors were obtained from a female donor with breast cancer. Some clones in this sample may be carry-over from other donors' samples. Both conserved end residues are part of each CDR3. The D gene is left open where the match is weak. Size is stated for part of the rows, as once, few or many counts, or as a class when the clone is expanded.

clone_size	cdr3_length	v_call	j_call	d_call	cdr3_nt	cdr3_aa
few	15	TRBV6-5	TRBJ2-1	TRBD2	TGTGCCAGCAACCCAAGCGGGAGTCTGTACAATGAGCAGTTCTTC	CASNPSGSLYNEQFF
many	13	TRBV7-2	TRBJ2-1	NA	TGTGCCAGCGGCCAACCTAGTGCGGATGAGCAGTTCTTC	CASGQPSADEQFF
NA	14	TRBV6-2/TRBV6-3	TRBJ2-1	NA	TGTGCCAGCAGAAGGGACGCTGGGATCAATGAGCAGTTCTTC	CASRRDAGINEQFF
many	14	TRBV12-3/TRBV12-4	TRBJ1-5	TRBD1	TGTGCCAGCAGGAGGACAGGGGTGGGTCAGCCCCAGCATTTT	CASRRTGVGQPQHF
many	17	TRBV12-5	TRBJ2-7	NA	TGTGCTAGTGGTTTGGTGATAAACAGGGAGGCCCACTACGAGCAGTACTTC	CASGLVINREAHYEQYF
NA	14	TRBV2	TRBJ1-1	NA	TGTGCCAGACGGAACTTACAGGGATCTTACGAAGCTTTCTTT	CARRNLQGSYEAFF
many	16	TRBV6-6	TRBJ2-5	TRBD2	TGTGCCAGCAGTTACTCGCGACGACTAGCAGGAGAGACCCAGTACTTC	CASSYSRRLAGETQYF
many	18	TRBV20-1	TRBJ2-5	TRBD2	TGCAGTGCTAGTAACCGGGGACTAGCGGGAGGAGTAGGAGAGACCCAGTACTTC	CSASNRGLAGGVGETQYF
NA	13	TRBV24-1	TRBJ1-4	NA	TGTGCCATACAGGACACAACTAATGAAGAACTGTTTTTC	CAIQDTTNEELFF
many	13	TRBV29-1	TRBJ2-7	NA	TGCAGCGTTGAAGAGGGTGGCTCCTACGAGCAGTACTTC	CSVEEGGSYEQYF
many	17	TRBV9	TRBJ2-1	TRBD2	TGTGCCAGCAGCGTAGAGGTAGCGGGAGGGCGTTACAATGAGCAGTTCTTC	CASSVEVAGGRYNEQFF
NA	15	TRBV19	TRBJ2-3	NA	TGTGCCAGCTTGGGGGGGGGCCAGAACACAGATACGCAGTATTTT	CASLGGGQNTDTQYF
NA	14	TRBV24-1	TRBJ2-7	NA	TGTGCCAGCAGCGTCCAAGCGGCGCCCTACGAGCAGTACTTC	CASSVQAAPYEQYF
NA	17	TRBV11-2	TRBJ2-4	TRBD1	TGTGCCAGCAGCCCCCAGACAGGGCCTCTAGCCAAAAACATTCAGTACTTC	CASSPQTGPLAKNIQYF
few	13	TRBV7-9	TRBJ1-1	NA	TGTGCCAGCATTGAGCAGGGCGGAACTGAAGCTTTCTTT	CASIEQGGTEAFF
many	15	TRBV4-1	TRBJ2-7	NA	TGCGCCAGCAGCCAAGGACAGGCCGCATCCTACGAGCAGTACTTC	CASSQGQAASYEQYF
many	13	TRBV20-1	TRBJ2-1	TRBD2	TGCAGTGCTAGAGAGCCCGGCCCGGGACTAGTTGTCTTC	CSAREPGPGLVVF
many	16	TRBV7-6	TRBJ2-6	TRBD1	TGTGCCAGCAGCACGGACAGGACCGTCGGGGCCAACGTCCTGACTTTC	CASSTDRTVGANVLTF
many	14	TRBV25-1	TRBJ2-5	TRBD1	TGTGCCAGCAGACGGACAGGGGGACATGAGACCCAGTACTTC	CASRRTGGHETQYF
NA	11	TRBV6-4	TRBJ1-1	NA	TGTGCCAGCAGTCCCTCGGGGGTGGCTTTCTTT	CASSPSGVAFF
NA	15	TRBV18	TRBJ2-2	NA	TGTGCCAGCTCACCACAAGGGGCAGTGTCCGGGGAGCTGTTTTTT	CASSPQGAVSGELFF
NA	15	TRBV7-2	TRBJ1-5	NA	TGTGCCAGCAGTTTAACTAGCGGAAGCACAGATACGCAGCATTTT	CASSLTSGSTDTQHF